This is a list of T cell receptor beta chains from one sample in a study of response to subunit inactivated influenza vaccine. TCRdb recomputed calls from the RT-PCR reads with MiXCR, one row per CDR3 protein. The table includes roughly 620,000 distinct CDR3 sequences, around 11% detected once. The same data also went into a second study, on T cells expressing NK-cell markers.

The sequences come from PBMCs from blood, collected on the day of vaccination. Source of these receptors: a man aged 50 or older who received an inactivated influenza vaccine. Both conserved end residues are part of each CDR3. The D gene is left open where the match is weak. Clone size is given for some rows only: seen once, a few or many times, or a class if the clone is expanded.

D gene: .
clone size: many
V gene: TRBV6-2/TRBV6-3
J gene: TRBJ2-4
CDR3 protein: CASSPPPYRTSKNIQYF
CDR3 DNA: TGTGCCAGCAGCCCTCCCCCATACCGGACTTCGAAAAACATTCAGTACTTC

D gene: TRBD1
clone size: few
V gene: TRBV4-2
J gene: TRBJ1-6
CDR3 protein: CASKRDSLYNSPLHF
CDR3 DNA: TGTGCCAGCAAACGGGACAGTCTTTATAATTCACCCCTCCACTTT

D gene: .
clone size: many
V gene: TRBV5-1
J gene: TRBJ2-3
CDR3 protein: CASSPGTNPLDTQYF
CDR3 DNA: TGCGCCAGCAGCCCCGGAACCAACCCTCTGGATACGCAGTATTTT

D gene: .
clone size: .
V gene: TRBV5-5
J gene: TRBJ2-2
CDR3 protein: CASSLATLWAGELFF
CDR3 DNA: TGTGCCAGCAGCTTGGCCACTTTGTGGGCCGGGGAGCTGTTTTTT

D gene: .
clone size: .
V gene: TRBV12-3/TRBV12-4
J gene: TRBJ1-1
CDR3 protein: CASSFPTNKNTEAFF
CDR3 DNA: TGTGCCAGCAGTTTCCCGACGAATAAGAACACTGAAGCTTTCTTT

D gene: TRBD2
clone size: .
V gene: TRBV27
J gene: TRBJ2-7
CDR3 protein: CASSAGGSGYEQYF
CDR3 DNA: TGTGCCAGCTCAGCGGGAGGGTCCGGCTACGAGCAGTACTTC

D gene: TRBD1
clone size: .
V gene: TRBV29-1
J gene: TRBJ1-2
CDR3 protein: CSVEGTGGDGYTF
CDR3 DNA: TGCAGCGTTGAGGGGACAGGGGGCGATGGCTACACCTTC

D gene: .
clone size: .
V gene: TRBV7-2
J gene: TRBJ1-5
CDR3 protein: CASSPDSLDYQPQHF
CDR3 DNA: TGTGCCAGCAGCCCCGACTCCCTTGACTATCAGCCCCAGCATTTT

D gene: .
clone size: .
V gene: TRBV28
J gene: TRBJ2-4
CDR3 protein: CASSFLETRGLAKNIQYF
CDR3 DNA: TGTGCCAGCAGTTTCCTCGAGACCAGGGGTCTAGCCAAAAACATTCAGTACTTC

D gene: .
clone size: .
V gene: TRBV21-1
J gene: TRBJ1-4
CDR3 protein: CASSEQGPTNEKLFF
CDR3 DNA: TGTGCCAGCAGTGAACAGGGCCCAACTAATGAAAAACTGTTTTTT

D gene: .
clone size: .
V gene: TRBV6-2/TRBV6-3
J gene: TRBJ1-1
CDR3 protein: CASKGQSLGYAFF
CDR3 DNA: TGTGCCAGCAAAGGACAGTCTTTGGGCTACGCTTTCTTT

D gene: TRBD1
clone size: many
V gene: TRBV3-1
J gene: TRBJ2-1
CDR3 protein: CASSQVVGGGNNEQFF
CDR3 DNA: TGTGCCAGCAGCCAAGTTGTAGGGGGCGGAAACAATGAGCAGTTCTTC

D gene: .
clone size: few
V gene: TRBV20-1
J gene: TRBJ2-7
CDR3 protein: CSARDNRASSYEQYF
CDR3 DNA: TGCAGTGCTAGAGACAACAGGGCATCAAGCTACGAGCAGTACTTC

D gene: TRBD1
clone size: .
V gene: TRBV27
J gene: TRBJ2-7
CDR3 protein: CASSLGHRGSYEQYF
CDR3 DNA: TGTGCCAGCAGTTTGGGCCACAGGGGGTCCTACGAGCAGTACTTC

D gene: TRBD2
clone size: many
V gene: TRBV12-3/TRBV12-4
J gene: TRBJ2-3
CDR3 protein: CASAGGNTDTQYF
CDR3 DNA: TGTGCCAGCGCGGGGGGGAACACAGATACGCAGTATTTT

D gene: .
clone size: many
V gene: TRBV28
J gene: TRBJ2-5
CDR3 protein: CASSWGRETQYF
CDR3 DNA: TGTGCCAGCAGCTGGGGCCGCGAGACCCAGTACTTC

D gene: TRBD1
clone size: few
V gene: TRBV6-1
J gene: TRBJ1-1
CDR3 protein: CASRKQGAGDTEAFF
CDR3 DNA: TGTGCCAGCAGAAAACAGGGGGCTGGGGACACTGAAGCTTTCTTT

D gene: .
clone size: few
V gene: TRBV7-3
J gene: TRBJ2-5
CDR3 protein: CASSSRAQETQYF
CDR3 DNA: TGTGCCAGCAGCTCCCGGGCCCAAGAGACCCAGTACTTC

D gene: .
clone size: .
V gene: TRBV20-1
J gene: TRBJ2-5
CDR3 protein: CSAREWKLQETQYF
CDR3 DNA: TGCAGTGCTAGAGAATGGAAACTCCAAGAGACCCAGTACTTC

D gene: .
clone size: .
V gene: TRBV6-2/TRBV6-3
J gene: TRBJ2-1
CDR3 protein: CASSYSFTHDNEQFF
CDR3 DNA: TGTGCCAGCAGTTACTCGTTTACCCACGACAATGAGCAGTTCTTC

D gene: .
clone size: .
V gene: TRBV7-2
J gene: TRBJ2-7
CDR3 protein: CASSANSGYEQYF
CDR3 DNA: TGTGCCAGCAGCGCAAACTCAGGCTACGAGCAGTACTTC

D gene: .
clone size: .
V gene: TRBV30
J gene: TRBJ2-3
CDR3 protein: CAWSWGMGTDTQYF
CDR3 DNA: TGTGCCTGGAGTTGGGGTATGGGCACAGATACGCAGTATTTT

D gene: .
clone size: many
V gene: TRBV29-1
J gene: TRBJ1-2
CDR3 protein: CSVNPRVSDTF
CDR3 DNA: TGCAGCGTAAACCCACGGGTCTCGGACACCTTC

D gene: TRBD1
clone size: .
V gene: TRBV25-1
J gene: TRBJ1-1
CDR3 protein: CASRETLTGRNTEAFF
CDR3 DNA: TGTGCCAGCAGGGAAACACTGACAGGGCGGAACACTGAAGCTTTCTTT

D gene: .
clone size: .
V gene: TRBV12-3/TRBV12-4
J gene: TRBJ2-2
CDR3 protein: CASSLGGYTGELFF
CDR3 DNA: TGTGCCAGCAGTTTAGGAGGTTATACCGGGGAGCTGTTTTTT

D gene: .
clone size: .
V gene: TRBV7-8
J gene: TRBJ2-7
CDR3 protein: CASSPRRRDTAYEQYF
CDR3 DNA: TGTGCCAGCAGCCCTCGGAGGCGGGATACAGCCTACGAGCAGTACTTC

D gene: .
clone size: many
V gene: TRBV6-1
J gene: TRBJ2-4
CDR3 protein: CASSQTGSGIQYF
CDR3 DNA: TGTGCCAGCAGTCAAACAGGGTCCGGCATTCAGTACTTC

D gene: .
clone size: many
V gene: TRBV20-1
J gene: TRBJ1-4
CDR3 protein: CSARGGDLAIDEKLFF
CDR3 DNA: TGCAGTGCTAGAGGGGGCGATCTCGCCATCGATGAAAAACTGTTTTTT

D gene: .
clone size: .
V gene: TRBV24-1
J gene: TRBJ2-7
CDR3 protein: CATSETPTGGVFYEQYF
CDR3 DNA: TGTGCCACCAGTGAAACCCCCACAGGGGGGGTTTTTTACGAGCAGTACTTC

D gene: .
clone size: .
V gene: TRBV20-1
J gene: TRBJ1-4
CDR3 protein: CSAPGLGEKLFF
CDR3 DNA: TGCAGTGCTCCAGGGCTTGGGGAAAAACTGTTTTTT

D gene: .
clone size: .
V gene: TRBV9
J gene: TRBJ2-7
CDR3 protein: CASSFNRDNPYEQYF
CDR3 DNA: TGTGCCAGCAGCTTCAACCGGGACAATCCTTACGAGCAGTACTTC

D gene: .
clone size: .
V gene: TRBV20-1
J gene: TRBJ2-3
CDR3 protein: CSASGLPDRHTDTQYF
CDR3 DNA: TGCAGTGCTAGTGGCCTGCCTGACAGACACACAGATACGCAGTATTTT

D gene: .
clone size: .
V gene: TRBV6-1
J gene: TRBJ2-3
CDR3 protein: CASSEQGAGVLDTQYF
CDR3 DNA: TGTGCCAGCAGTGAGCAGGGGGCGGGAGTGTTAGATACGCAGTATTTT

D gene: .
clone size: .
V gene: TRBV4-1
J gene: TRBJ1-2
CDR3 protein: CASSQDTGTYGYTF
CDR3 DNA: TGCGCCAGCAGCCAAGATACAGGGACCTATGGCTACACCTTC

D gene: TRBD2
clone size: many
V gene: TRBV7-7
J gene: TRBJ2-5
CDR3 protein: CASSLGLAGGETQYF
CDR3 DNA: TGTGCCAGCAGCTTAGGACTAGCGGGAGGAGAGACCCAGTACTTC

D gene: .
clone size: few
V gene: TRBV7-9
J gene: TRBJ2-3
CDR3 protein: CASSPWGSTDTQYF
CDR3 DNA: TGTGCCAGCAGCCCCTGGGGGAGCACAGATACGCAGTATTTT